The 28 T cell receptor beta chains in this list originate from one sample, sequenced in a study of blood T cell repertoires in COVID-19. Profiling relied on immunoSEQ multiplex PCR, and the TCRdb table lists in-frame clones only, not all of them. The table lists roughly 100,000 clones, about 80% of them singletons. What was sequenced was peripheral blood. The receptors originated from a woman aged 80 or over with active or convalescent COVID-19.

This clone has only a few counts. The chain couples TRBV6-1 to TRBJ1-2; D gene unclear. Germline lookup yields CDR1 MNHNS and CDR2 SASEGT. Trimming removed 1 base at V and 5 bases at J, with 20 bases between. The CDR3 covers 17 residues. In DNA form, the CDR3 reads TGTGCCAGCAGTGAAGGGGCCCCCCGGCGCTCGGCTTATGGCTACACCTTC. Residues: CASSEGAPRRSAYGYTF.

The V call is TRBV11-2, the J call TRBJ2-5, with D possibly being TRBD2 (7 bases). CDR3 size: 15 residues. V was cut by 6 bases and J by 8 bases, with 22 bases left in between. The germline V gene has CDR1 SGHAT and CDR2 FQNNGV. CDR3 sequence reads: CASSRGAGFLPTQYF. The CDR3 coding sequence is TGTGCCAGCAGTCGGGGGGCCGGGTTTCTTCCTACCCAGTACTTC.

The chain recombines TRBV19 with TRBJ2-5, with D maybe TRBD2 (5 bases). The ends were cut back, 4 bases at V and 2 bases at J, with 14 bases in the middle. Germline loops: CDR1 LNHDA, CDR2 SQIVND (reference sequence). This CDR3 comprises 15 residues. CDR3 in DNA: TGTGCCAGTAGTAACGCAGCTTGGGAGCAAGAGACCCAGTACTTC. Translated: CASSNAAWEQETQYF.

V usage is TRBV5-6 and J usage is TRBJ1-4, with D uncertain. The CDR3 has 15 residues. Per the germline V gene, CDR1 is SGHDT and CDR2 is YYEEEE. Between the trimmed V and J ends, which lost 0 bases and 7 bases, there was a span of 13 bases. This chain's CDR3 is CASSLAPDPSEKLFF. The CDR3 DNA reads as TGTGCCAGCAGCTTGGCCCCAGATCCAAGTGAAAAACTGTTTTTT.

This clone was seen more than once but under ten times. The genes are TRBV5-6 and TRBJ1-2; weak D call: TRBD1 (6 bases). V lost 4 bases and J 1 base, leaving 11 bases between the germline ends. The CDR3 length is 14 residues. Germline V gene sequence: CDR1 SGHDT, CDR2 YYEEEE. The DNA of the CDR3 is TGTGCCAGCAGCCCAGGGGCGATTAACTATGGCTACACCTTC. It translates to CASSPGAINYGYTF.

Concerning this clone itself: Other DNA sequences in this specimen translate into the identical CDR3. This rearrangement joins TRBV30 to TRBJ1-1; D might be TRBD1 (6 bases). V was clipped by 3 bases and J by 1 base, with 6 bases between them. This CDR3 is 12 amino acids long. Germline CDR1 reads GTSNPN; CDR2 reads SVGIG (reference sequence). For the CDR3, the DNA is TGTGCCTGGAGACAGGGGAACACTGAAGCTTTCTTT. This encodes CAWRQGNTEAFF. The full variable domain, completed using reference TRBV30 and TRBJ1-1, is SQTIHQWPATLVQPVGSPLSLECTVEGTSNPNLYWYRQAAGRGLQLLFYSVGIGQISSEVPQNLSASRPQDRQFILSSKKLLLSDSGFYLCAWRQGNTEAFFGQGTRLTVV.

In its sample, this clone was seen once. The chain carries TRBV24-1 and TRBJ2-5, with D hard to call. The CDR3 is made up of 12 amino acids. Germline-derived CDR1 and CDR2 are KGHDR and SFDVKD. V was shortened by 3 bases and J by 10 bases, with 11 bases between the two germline ends. The CDR3 DNA reads as TGTGCCACCAGTGATCCTTTCGCGGTCCAGTACTTC. Its protein is CATSDPFAVQYF.

The CDR3 DNA reads TGTGCCAGCAGCCCCCCAGAGTATGGGGGGGGCGGTTCAGATACGCAGTATTTT. Its protein product is CASSPPEYGGGGSDTQYF. This sequence joins TRBV3-1 (or the pseudogene TRBV3-2) and TRBJ2-3, with D possibly matching TRBD2 (7 bases). V dropped 4 bases and J dropped 4 bases, with 24 bases sitting between them. The germline CDR1 and CDR2 sequences are LGHDT and YNNKEL (reference sequence). CDR3 length: 18 residues.

The chain joins TRBV30 to TRBJ1-6; weak D call: TRBD1 (6 bases). V was cut by 0 bases and J by 9 bases, with 12 bases left in between. This CDR3 spans 14 amino acids. Germline V gene sequence: CDR1 GTSNPN, CDR2 SVGIG (reference sequence). CDR3 amino acids: CAWSVQGNRSPLHF. The CDR3 bases are TGTGCCTGGAGTGTACAGGGAAACCGTTCACCCCTCCACTTT.

The V gene is TRBV2, the J gene TRBJ2-1, with 10 bases that match TRBD2. V lost 3 bases to trimming and J lost 10 bases; unmatched junction nucleotides: 9. The CDR3 is made up of 15 amino acids. The germline CDR1 and CDR2 sequences are SNHLY and FYNNEI. CDR3 sequence reads: CASSDERGGVGEQFF. CDR3 nucleotides: TGTGCCAGCAGTGATGAGCGGGGGGGCGTGGGAGAGCAGTTCTTC.

V gene TRBV30 combines with J gene TRBJ2-3; 14 bases map to TRBD2. The CDR3 totals 15 residues. With V trimmed by 3 bases and J by 5 bases, 4 bases remained unmatched. Germline V gene data show CDR1 as GTSNPN and CDR2 as SVGIG (reference sequence). CDR3: CAWRTGTSGRDTQYF. CDR3 nucleotides: TGTGCCTGGAGGACCGGGACTAGCGGGAGAGATACGCAGTATTTT.

The chain carries TRBV21-1 and TRBJ1-2; TRBD1, the D gene given by the table, was not confirmed from the DNA. TRBV21-1 is reported as a pseudogene. The CDR3 has 17 residues. The CDR3 loop reads CASRGQGFTPANYGYTF. CDR3 bases: TGTGCCAGCAGAGGACAGGGTTTTACTCCAGCTAACTATGGCTACACCTTC.

The rearrangement joins TRBV10-3 to TRBJ1-5, with 8 bases lining up with TRBD1. V dropped 4 bases and J dropped 4; count of bases not matched to a gene: 9. Per the germline V gene, CDR1 is ENHRY and CDR2 is SYGVKD. This CDR3 is built from 16 residues. The CDR3 bases are TGTGCCATCAGTGGGGCGTCCGGGACAGGTAATCAGCCCCAGCATTTT. The encoded protein is CAISGASGTGNQPQHF.

The chain recombines TRBV6-5 with TRBJ1-6; D is possibly TRBD1 (6 bases). Trimming cost V 0 bases and J 13 bases, with 19 bases left between them. The CDR3 runs to 16 residues. Germline-derived CDR1 and CDR2 are MNHEY and SVGAGI. The CDR3 DNA is TGTGCCAGCAGTTACTCCCCTACAGGGTTGGGGGCGCCCCTCCACTTT. Residues: CASSYSPTGLGAPLHF.

V usage is TRBV7-8 and J usage is TRBJ2-6; the D gene is possibly TRBD2 (6 bases). Trimming pared 0 bases from V and 0 bases from J, leaving 6 bases between. The CDR3 has 16 residues. Germline-derived CDR1 and CDR2 are SGHVS and FQNEAQ. CDR3 region: CASSLAGGSGANVLTF. The CDR3 coding sequence is TGTGCCAGCAGCTTAGCGGGAGGCTCTGGGGCCAACGTCCTGACTTTC. Together with reference TRBV7-8 and TRBJ2-6, the CDR3 gives the full variable domain: GAGVSQSPRYKVAKRGQDVALRCDPISGHVSLFWYQQALGQGPEFLTYFQNEAQLDKSGLPSDRFFAERPEGSVSTLKIQRTQQEDSAVYLCASSLAGGSGANVLTFGAGSRLTVL.

CDR3 region: CASSQELAGSETQYF. The DNA of the CDR3 is TGTGCCAGCAGCCAAGAACTAGCGGGATCAGAGACCCAGTACTTC. This chain connects TRBV4-2 to TRBJ2-5, with TRBD2 matching over 10 bases. J was trimmed by 4 bases and V by 0 bases; bases with no gene match: 2. The CDR3 runs to 15 residues. The V gene's germline CDR1 is LGHNA and CDR2 YNFKEQ.

The rearrangement uses TRBV18 and TRBJ2-2, with D perhaps TRBD2 (6 bases). The CDR3 has 16 amino acids. Germline loops: CDR1 KGHSH, CDR2 LQKENI. V dropped 1 base and J dropped 0 bases, with 9 bases sitting between them. The CDR3 nucleotides are TGTGCCAGCTCACCACGGAGGGTAACGAACACCGGGGAGCTGTTTTTT. This codes for CASSPRRVTNTGELFF.

The chain joins TRBV27 to TRBJ1-6; D uncertain. From germline, CDR1 is MNHEY and CDR2 SMNVEV (reference sequence). Trimming removed 3 bases at V and 0 bases at J, with 18 bases between. The CDR3 contains 19 residues. CDR3 protein: CASSFMAVRGSSYNSPLHF. CDR3 DNA: TGTGCCAGCAGTTTCATGGCCGTTCGTGGGAGCTCCTATAATTCACCCCTCCACTTT.

V gene TRBV11-2 combines with J gene TRBJ1-2; perhaps TRBD1 as D (5 bases). V lost 5 bases and J lost 4, with 11 bases in between. The CDR3 spans 13 residues. Looked up from germline, CDR1 is SGHAT and CDR2 is FQNNGV. In DNA form, the CDR3 reads TGTGCCAGCAGCACGCCCGGGGGCTATGGCTACACCTTC. It encodes CASSTPGGYGYTF.

This clone has just one count. This chain uses TRBV18 with TRBJ1-2, with a tentative D call TRBD1 (5 bases). The germline V and J ends were trimmed by 0 bases and 6 bases, with 8 bases remaining between them. In germline, CDR1 is KGHSH, CDR2 LQKENI. The CDR3 extends over 13 amino acids. CDR3 nucleotides: TGTGCCAGCTCACCACCTCGGGGGGATGGCTACACCTTC. This sequence encodes CASSPPRGDGYTF.

Points on this clone: This sample also contains other DNA sequences that code for the same CDR3. The J gene is TRBJ2-5, the V gene TRBV29-1; 8 bases are shared with TRBD2. V was clipped by 4 bases and J by 1 base; unmatched bases: 2. Germline assignment: CDR1 SQVTM and CDR2 ANQGSEA. This CDR3 spans 13 amino acids. The CDR3 sequence is CSVASGSQETQYF. For the CDR3, the DNA is TGCAGCGTTGCCAGCGGGAGCCAAGAGACCCAGTACTTC.

The gene calls are TRBV27 and TRBJ1-2; TRBD1 is a possible D gene (6 bases). V lost 3 bases, J lost 4 bases, and 9 bases lay in between. CDR3 length: 13 amino acids. Germline values: CDR1 MNHEY, CDR2 SMNVEV (reference sequence). This chain's CDR3 is CASSFRGGYGYTF. CDR3 in DNA: TGTGCCAGCAGTTTTAGGGGGGGCTATGGCTACACCTTC.

The count of this clone is one. The gene calls are TRBV5-1 and TRBJ2-7, with D possibly matching TRBD2 (5 bases). V lost 1 base and J 2 bases, leaving 10 bases between the germline ends. The length of the CDR3 is 14 residues. The germline CDR1 and CDR2 sequences are SGHRS and YFSETQ. The CDR3 sequence: CASSLMGSTYEQYF. The CDR3 DNA is TGCGCCAGCAGCTTGATGGGGAGTACCTACGAGCAGTACTTC.

This clone was picked up a small number of times. The CDR3 DNA reads as TGTGCCTGGAGTTGGAGGGTAGCGGCCTCGAGAGAGCAGTTCTTC. Amino acids: CAWSWRVAASREQFF. The chain carries TRBV30 and TRBJ2-1; a possible D gene is TRBD2 (6 bases). Trimming left V 2 bases short and J 10 bases short, with 21 bases between. The CDR3 spans 15 residues. Germline V lookup: CDR1 GTSNPN, CDR2 SVGIG (reference sequence).

This clone has a handful of counts. This rearrangement joins TRBV27 to TRBJ1-4; 8 bases map to TRBD1. Germline-derived CDR1 and CDR2 are MNHEY and SMNVEV (reference sequence). V dropped 6 bases and J dropped 8; count of bases not matched to a gene: 8. This CDR3 contains 14 residues. Here the CDR3 reads CASRLTGVREKLFF. In nucleotides, the CDR3 is TGTGCCAGCAGGTTGACAGGGGTGAGGGAAAAACTGTTTTTT.

V gene TRBV7-9 combines with J gene TRBJ2-3, with D perhaps TRBD1 (5 bases). V was clipped by 0 bases and J by 2 bases, with 12 bases between them. The V gene's germline CDR1 is SEHNR and CDR2 FQNEAQ (reference sequence). The CDR3 is 16 amino acids. The DNA of the CDR3 is TGTGCCAGCAGCTTAGCGGGCAGGGTCCACACAGATACGCAGTATTTT. Protein sequence: CASSLAGRVHTDTQYF.

V gene TRBV4-1 combines with J gene TRBJ1-1, with no clear D. Trimming left V 0 bases short and J 5 bases short, with 13 bases between. Germline loops: CDR1 MGHRA, CDR2 YSYEKL. CDR3 size: 15 residues. CDR3 region: CASSQDSAGGTEAFF. The CDR3 DNA reads TGCGCCAGCAGCCAAGATTCCGCGGGCGGGACTGAAGCTTTCTTT.

This clone has only a few counts. Other nucleotide sequences in the sample specify the same CDR3. V is TRBV9 and J is TRBJ1-2, with TRBD1 matching 9 bases. The CDR3 extends over 15 amino acids. J was trimmed by 0 bases and V by 4 bases; bases with no gene match: 4. Germline V gene lookup returns CDR1 SGDLS and CDR2 YYNGEE. The CDR3 spells CASSPRDRANYGYTF. CDR3 nucleotides: TGTGCCAGCAGCCCACGGGACAGGGCTAACTATGGCTACACCTTC.